The 12 T cell receptor beta chains presented below share a single source sample, sequenced in a study of control samples from healthy donors and cancer patients. Method: immunoSEQ multiplex PCR; TCRdb's copy keeps in-frame clones and lacks some. The top ten clones hold under 2% of a sample with around 130,000 clones, roughly 91% of them seen once. The sequenced sample consisted of PBMCs. Receptors were obtained from a man aged 45-65 years with head and neck cancer.

The V and J genes are TRBV4-2 and TRBJ1-4, with 9 bases identical to TRBD1. V was clipped by 4 bases and J by 6 bases; unmatched bases: 3. The CDR3 consists of 14 residues. Germline CDR1 and CDR2: LGHNA and YNFKEQ. The CDR3 DNA is TGTGCCAGCAGCCCCGGGACAGGGTATGAAAAACTGTTTTTT. Its translation is CASSPGTGYEKLFF.

This rearrangement joins TRBV7-9 to TRBJ2-7, with D perhaps given as TRBD1 or TRBD2 (5 bases each). CDR3 size: 16 residues. The germline CDR1 and CDR2 sequences are SEHNR and FQNEAQ (reference sequence). The V gene lost 1 base and the J gene lost 5 bases, with 18 bases spanning the gap. The DNA for the CDR3 is TGTGCCAGCAGCTTAGTTAGTTACGAGGGGCTGGACGAGCAGTACTTC. Translation: CASSLVSYEGLDEQYF. Together with reference TRBV7-9 and TRBJ2-7, the CDR3 gives the full variable domain: DTGVSQNPRHKITKRGQNVTFRCDPISEHNRLYWYRQTLGQGPEFLTYFQNEAQLEKSRLLSDRFSAERPKGSFSTLEIQRTEQGDSAMYLCASSLVSYEGLDEQYFGPGTRLTVT.

The chain employs TRBV20-1 and TRBJ2-7; D may be TRBD1 or TRBD2 (5 bases each). CDR1 and CDR2 (germline): DFQATT, SNEGSKA (reference sequence). V was clipped by 3 bases and J by 1 base, with 10 bases between them. The CDR3 is made up of 13 amino acids. This chain's CDR3 is CSASRDGSYEQYF. DNA for the CDR3: TGCAGTGCTAGTAGGGACGGTTCCTACGAGCAGTACTTC.

The chain links TRBV9 to TRBJ2-5; TRBD2 agrees at 9 bases. The CDR3 length is 13 residues. Per the germline V gene, CDR1 is SGDLS and CDR2 is YYNGEE. The J segment lost 5 bases and the V segment lost 4 bases, leaving 3 bases of the junction unmatched. CDR3 nucleotides: TGTGCCAGCAGCCCCGCGGGGGGGGAGACCCAGTACTTC. As protein: CASSPAGGETQYF.

This chain joins TRBV7-2 and TRBJ2-6; no reliable D call. Per the germline V gene, CDR1 is SGHTA and CDR2 is FQGNSA. This CDR3 comprises 16 residues. Trimming took off 2 bases at V and 0 bases at J, with 8 bases between the two ends. This CDR3 reads CASSLRVYSGANVLTF. The CDR3, as DNA: TGTGCCAGCAGCTTAAGGGTATACTCTGGGGCCAACGTCCTGACTTTC.

The V and J genes are TRBV15 and TRBJ1-5; 9 nucleotides line up with TRBD1. The CDR3 totals 19 residues. The germline gives CDR1 LNHNV, CDR2 YYDKDF (reference sequence). J gave up 0 bases and V 0 bases, and 9 bases lay outside the gene matches. The CDR3 sequence is CATSRDTTGTGNSNQPQHF. The CDR3 DNA sequence: TGTGCCACCAGCAGAGATACAACCGGGACAGGGAATAGCAATCAGCCCCAGCATTTT.

The chain couples TRBV18 to TRBJ1-2; 8 bases line up with TRBD1. Germline V gives CDR1 KGHSH, CDR2 LQKENI. The CDR3 is made up of 15 amino acids. The junction had 13 bases not matched to a gene; V was cut back by 6 bases and J by 7 bases. CDR3 sequence: CASSHDRGSMSGYTF. CDR3 coding DNA: TGTGCCAGCTCCCATGACAGGGGATCAATGAGTGGCTACACCTTC.

The rearrangement joins TRBV11-1 to TRBJ2-7; TRBD1 or TRBD2 may be the D gene (5 bases each). The germline V gene has CDR1 SGHAT and CDR2 FQDESV (reference sequence). The CDR3 contains 14 residues. V was clipped by 2 bases and J by 7 bases, with 15 bases between them. Here the CDR3 DNA reads TGTGCCAGCAGCTTACTTGAGGGACCCGGAGAGCAGTACTTC. Residues: CASSLLEGPGEQYF.

The V gene is TRBV28, the J gene TRBJ2-1, with TRBD2 matching 7 bases. Trimming took 3 bases from V and 9 from J; bases not matched to a gene: 8. Germline V gene data show CDR1 as MDHEN and CDR2 as SYDVKM. This CDR3 has 14 amino acids. The CDR3 sequence: CASSLVGGGSEQFF. The CDR3 region has the DNA TGTGCCAGCAGTTTGGTGGGCGGGGGATCTGAGCAGTTCTTC.

V is TRBV27 and J is TRBJ2-2; TRBD1 matches 9 bases. The CDR3 contains 17 residues. Trimming removed 5 bases from V and 1 base from J; junction bases left unmatched: 8. CDR1 MNHEY and CDR2 SMNVEV come from the germline V gene (reference sequence). The CDR3 sequence is CASSPRGQGKNTGELFF. The CDR3 DNA sequence: TGTGCCAGCAGTCCCCGCGGACAGGGGAAGAACACCGGGGAGCTGTTTTTT.

The DNA for the CDR3 is TGTGCCAGCAGTTTTGGGAGTTCCCCGGTTATGAACACTGAAGCTTTCTTT. Translation: CASSFGSSPVMNTEAFF. This chain connects TRBV27 to TRBJ1-1; D remains ambiguous. There are 17 residues in the CDR3. The V end was cut by 3 bases, the J end by 0 bases, with 17 bases between. CDR1 and CDR2 (germline): MNHEY, SMNVEV (reference sequence).

This chain joins TRBV5-1 and TRBJ2-7; 9 bases align to TRBD2. The CDR3 has 14 amino acids. The V segment lost 2 bases and the J segment 3 bases; nucleotides outside the gene matches: 3. CDR1 and CDR2 from the germline V gene are SGHRS and YFSETQ. The CDR3: CASSLPTSGYEQYF. CDR3 sequence (DNA): TGCGCCAGCAGCTTACCGACTAGCGGCTACGAGCAGTACTTC.